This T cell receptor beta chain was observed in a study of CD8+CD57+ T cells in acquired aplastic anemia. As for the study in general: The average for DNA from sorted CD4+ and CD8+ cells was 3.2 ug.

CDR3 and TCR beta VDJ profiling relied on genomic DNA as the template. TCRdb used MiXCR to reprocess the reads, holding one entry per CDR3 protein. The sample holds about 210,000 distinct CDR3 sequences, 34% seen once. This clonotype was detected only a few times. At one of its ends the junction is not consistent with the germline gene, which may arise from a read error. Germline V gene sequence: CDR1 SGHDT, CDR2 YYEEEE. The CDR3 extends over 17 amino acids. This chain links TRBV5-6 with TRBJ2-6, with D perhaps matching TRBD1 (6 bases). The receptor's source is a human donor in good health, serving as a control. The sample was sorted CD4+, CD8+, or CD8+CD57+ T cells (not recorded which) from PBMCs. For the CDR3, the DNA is TGTGCCAGCAGCTCAGACAGGCTCCGCTCTGGGGCCAACGCCCTGACTTTC. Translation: CASSSDRLRSGANALTF.